The 30 T cell receptor beta chains reported below all come from one sample, sequenced in a study of siplizumab effects on memory and regulatory T cells. Clones were sequenced by immunoSEQ multiplex PCR, and TCRdb holds only the in-frame ones, with some missing. The data hold approximately 100,000 clones, with over 90% observed a single time. Sequences were obtained from non-Treg CD4+ T cells sorted from blood. The receptors come from a human donor in good health.

CDR3 sequence reads: CASSEIGTSPSTDTQYF. The DNA for the CDR3 is TGTGCCAGCAGTGAGATTGGGACTAGCCCTAGCACAGATACGCAGTATTTT. The V gene is TRBV6-4, the J gene TRBJ2-3; 9 bases agree with TRBD2. CDR1 and CDR2 from the germline V gene are MRHNA and SNTAGT. CDR3 length equals 17 residues. Trimming cost V 3 bases and J 0 bases; bases outside gene matches: 7.

This rearrangement joins TRBV10-3 to TRBJ1-2; 9 bases align to TRBD1. J gave up 8 bases and V 3 bases, and 16 bases lay outside the gene matches. The CDR3 loop spans 17 amino acids. Germline V gene sequence: CDR1 ENHRY, CDR2 SYGVKD. CDR3 sequence: CAISEPKDRGILVGYTF. DNA for the CDR3: TGTGCCATCAGTGAACCGAAGGACAGGGGAATCTTGGTAGGCTACACCTTC.

The V and J genes are TRBV12-5 and TRBJ1-1, with 9 bases identical to TRBD1. Germline lookup yields CDR1 LGHNT and CDR2 FRNRAP. There are 15 residues in the CDR3. V shed 5 bases and J 4 bases; nucleotides not matched to a gene: 8. The CDR3 loop reads CASGANRGLFTEAFF. The CDR3 DNA follows: TGTGCTAGTGGTGCCAACAGGGGGCTGTTCACTGAAGCTTTCTTT.

This chain joins TRBV6-1 and TRBJ2-5; no clear D gene. V was cut by 1 base and J by 5 bases, with 11 bases left in between. Per the germline V gene, CDR1 is MNHNS and CDR2 is SASEGT. This CDR3 has 14 residues. The DNA of the CDR3 is TGTGCCAGCAGTGAAGATGGAGTGAGGGAGACCCAGTACTTC. It translates to CASSEDGVRETQYF.

The rearrangement joins TRBV6-5 to TRBJ1-1; D not resolved. The ends were cut back, 0 bases at V and 6 bases at J, with 8 bases in the middle. The CDR3 loop spans 13 amino acids. The germline V gene encodes CDR1 MNHEY and CDR2 SVGAGI. The CDR3 DNA reads TGTGCCAGCAGTTACTCGGTGATCGCTGAAGCTTTCTTT. The encoded protein is CASSYSVIAEAFF.

The rearrangement uses TRBV6-5 and TRBJ2-1; no firm D call. Germline CDR1 reads MNHEY; CDR2 reads SVGAGI. The CDR3 totals 11 residues. V was trimmed by 7 bases and J by 9 bases, leaving 10 bases between them. This CDR3 reads CASIRMGEQFF. The DNA for the CDR3 is TGTGCCAGCATCAGAATGGGTGAGCAGTTCTTC.

This chain uses TRBV30 with TRBJ2-6; 7 bases are shared with TRBD2. The CDR3 has 21 residues. J lost 2 bases, V lost 3 bases, and 22 bases had no gene match. Looked up from germline, CDR1 is GTSNPN and CDR2 is SVGIG (reference sequence). CDR3 bases: TGTGCCTGGAGGGGGGGGACTGCTGGGGCCAACGTCCTGACTGGGGCCAACGTCCTGACTTTC. Protein sequence: CAWRGGTAGANVLTGANVLTF.

The gene calls are TRBV4-2 and TRBJ2-1; D gene uncertain. V dropped 1 base and J dropped 9 bases, with 4 bases sitting between them. CDR3 size: 11 residues. Germline CDR1 reads LGHNA; CDR2 reads YNFKEQ. CDR3 DNA: TGTGCCAGCAGCCAAGCAGGTGAGCAGTTCTTC. It yields the protein CASSQAGEQFF.

This clone appeared a single time. The chain has TRBV25-1 and TRBJ1-3; D ambiguous. The CDR3 is made up of 12 amino acids. Trimming removed 5 bases from V and 0 bases from J, with 2 bases in between. Germline assignment: CDR1 MGHDK and CDR2 SYGVNS. This CDR3 reads CASSLSGNTIYF. The CDR3 DNA sequence: TGTGCCAGCAGTCTCTCTGGAAACACCATATATTTT.

V and J are TRBV27 and TRBJ1-2; 9 bases match TRBD1. The CDR3 has 15 amino acids. Germline lookup yields CDR1 MNHEY and CDR2 SMNVEV (reference sequence). The V segment lost 6 bases and the J segment 7 bases; nucleotides outside the gene matches: 12. CDR3 amino acids: CASRKPGTGRFGYTF. The CDR3 region has the DNA TGTGCCAGCAGAAAACCCGGGACAGGGCGTTTTGGCTACACCTTC.

The CDR3 DNA sequence: TGCGCCAGCAGCCGGACTAGCGTTAATGAGCAGTTCTTC. It translates to CASSRTSVNEQFF. The chain joins TRBV4-1 to TRBJ2-1; the match to TRBD2 covers 9 bases. Germline CDR1 is MGHRA and CDR2 is YSYEKL. Trimming took 4 bases from V and 7 from J; bases not matched to a gene: 2. The CDR3 length is 13 residues.

In DNA form, the CDR3 reads TGTGCCAGCAGGCCCGGGGGGAGCACAGATACGCAGTATTTT. Translation: CASRPGGSTDTQYF. This rearrangement joins TRBV28 to TRBJ2-3; 7 nucleotides line up with TRBD2. The CDR3 loop spans 14 amino acids. From germline, CDR1 is MDHEN and CDR2 SYDVKM. The V gene end was trimmed by 6 bases and the J gene end by 0 bases; junction bases not matched to a gene: 3.

This clone was observed a few times. V and J are TRBV13 and TRBJ1-2, with 7 bases fitting TRBD1. Germline V gene lookup returns CDR1 PRHDT and CDR2 FYEKMQ (reference sequence). V lost 4 bases to trimming and J lost 3 bases; unmatched junction nucleotides: 8. This CDR3 region has 15 residues. As DNA, the CDR3 is TGTGCCAGCAGCTCGACAGGGACCCTTGACTATGGCTACACCTTC. Amino acid sequence: CASSSTGTLDYGYTF. The full variable domain, rest sourced from reference TRBV13 and TRBJ1-2, is AAGVIQSPRHLIKEKRETATLKCYPIPRHDTVYWYQQGPGQDPQFLISFYEKMQSDKGSIPDRFSAQQFSDYHSELNMSSLELGDSALYFCASSSTGTLDYGYTFGSGTRLTVV.

The CDR3, as DNA: TGTGCCAGTAGTATAGAGCCCCCCAGGGGTCAGCCCCAGCATTTT. Residues: CASSIEPPRGQPQHF. The chain has TRBV19 and TRBJ1-5, with D perhaps TRBD1 (6 bases). Germline lookup yields CDR1 LNHDA and CDR2 SQIVND (reference sequence). V was pared by 0 bases and J by 6 bases, with 12 bases between. The CDR3 contains 15 residues.

J is TRBJ2-1 and V is TRBV11-2; D is uncertain. Deletions cut 1 base from V and 0 bases from J, with 10 bases between. Germline V gene sequence: CDR1 SGHAT, CDR2 FQNNGV. The CDR3 length is 16 residues. The CDR3 loop is CASSLAAGFSYNEQFF. The CDR3, as DNA: TGTGCCAGCAGCTTAGCTGCCGGATTCTCCTACAATGAGCAGTTCTTC.

The chain joins TRBV28 to TRBJ2-7; weak D call: TRBD2 (5 bases). There are 13 residues in the CDR3. Trimming removed 2 bases from V and 5 bases from J, with 10 bases in between. The germline CDR1 and CDR2 sequences are MDHEN and SYDVKM. As DNA, the CDR3 is TGTGCCAGCAGTTTAAGTTTCGGGGACGAGCAGTACTTC. Its translation: CASSLSFGDEQYF.

V gene TRBV27 combines with J gene TRBJ2-1, with a possible D match to TRBD1 (6 bases). The CDR3 sequence is 13 residues long. V was cut by 5 bases and J by 8 bases, with 13 bases left in between. Germline V CDR1 and CDR2: MNHEY, SMNVEV (reference sequence). This CDR3 reads CASSPLDSHEQFF. The DNA of the CDR3 is TGTGCCAGCAGTCCCCTGGACAGCCATGAGCAGTTCTTC.

Remarks on this clone: The same CDR3 arises from other DNA sequences in this sample as well. V is TRBV6-6 and J is TRBJ1-5; no definite D call. The CDR3 extends over 13 amino acids. The ends were cut back, 2 bases at V and 5 bases at J, with 7 bases in the middle. Germline CDR1 and CDR2: MNHNY and SVGAGI (reference sequence). The CDR3 is CASSYRGDQPQHF. Here the CDR3 DNA reads TGTGCCAGCAGTTACCGTGGGGATCAGCCCCAGCATTTT.

V is TRBV29-1 and J is TRBJ2-7; 12 positions match TRBD2. V shed 6 bases and J 5 bases; nucleotides not matched to a gene: 8. In germline, CDR1 is SQVTM, CDR2 ANQGSEA. The CDR3 spans 14 residues. CDR3 in DNA: TGCAGCGTAGCGACTAGCGGGAGTACCCACGAGCAGTACTTC. It specifies CSVATSGSTHEQYF.

This chain links TRBV7-2 with TRBJ1-2; the D is unclear. V was trimmed by 1 base and J by 8 bases, leaving 8 bases between them. The CDR3 runs to 12 residues. Germline CDR1 is SGHTA and CDR2 is FQGNSA. The DNA of the CDR3 is TGTGCCAGCAGCTTAGTCGGCGAAGGCTACACCTTC. This translates into CASSLVGEGYTF. The full variable domain, in which reference TRBV7-2 and TRBJ1-2 provide the parts outside the CDR3, is GAGVSQSPSNKVTEKGKDVELRCDPISGHTALYWYRQSLGQGLEFLIYFQGNSAPDKSGLPSDRFSAERTGGSVSTLTIQRTQQEDSAVYLCASSLVGEGYTFGSGTRLTVV.

In this sample, this clone turned up once. The rearrangement links TRBV7-2 to TRBJ2-5; TRBD2 matches 8 bases. This CDR3 contains 17 residues. Per germline, CDR1 SGHTA and CDR2 FQGNSA. V lost 4 bases to trimming and J lost 4 bases; unmatched junction nucleotides: 14. The CDR3 region is CASSSFPRGGRGETQYF. The CDR3 nucleotides read TGTGCCAGCAGCTCTTTCCCCCGGGGGGGCCGGGGAGAGACCCAGTACTTC. Complete variable domain (other parts from reference TRBV7-2 and TRBJ2-5): GAGVSQSPSNKVTEKGKDVELRCDPISGHTALYWYRQSLGQGLEFLIYFQGNSAPDKSGLPSDRFSAERTGGSVSTLTIQRTQQEDSAVYLCASSSFPRGGRGETQYFGPGTRLLVL.

This rearrangement joins TRBV7-8 to TRBJ1-3, with 8 nucleotides matching TRBD1. The CDR3 is made up of 15 amino acids. V lost 5 bases to trimming and J lost 2 bases; unmatched junction nucleotides: 5. Looked up from germline, CDR1 is SGHVS and CDR2 is FQNEAQ. Here the CDR3 reads CASSLDRVAGNTIYF. The CDR3 DNA reads TGTGCCAGCAGCCTGGACAGGGTCGCTGGAAACACCATATATTTT. Combining the CDR3 with reference TRBV7-8 and TRBJ1-3 gives the whole variable domain GAGVSQSPRYKVAKRGQDVALRCDPISGHVSLFWYQQALGQGPEFLTYFQNEAQLDKSGLPSDRFFAERPEGSVSTLKIQRTQQEDSAVYLCASSLDRVAGNTIYFGEGSWLTVV.

The chain recombines TRBV5-4 with TRBJ1-2; 7 bases align to TRBD1. V lost 6 bases to trimming and J lost 4 bases; unmatched junction nucleotides: 9. This CDR3 spans 14 amino acids. Germline V lookup: CDR1 SGHNT, CDR2 YYREEE (reference sequence). The CDR3 spells CASTYRDSGYGYTF. The DNA for the CDR3 is TGTGCCAGCACATATCGGGACAGTGGCTATGGCTACACCTTC.

V usage is TRBV11-3 and J usage is TRBJ2-5; 12 nucleotides align to TRBD2. V was pared by 5 bases and J by 0 bases, with 4 bases of the junction left unmatched. CDR1 is SGHNT and CDR2 is YENEEA in the germline V gene. The CDR3 runs 16 residues. The CDR3: CASSDGLAGHQETQYF. The CDR3, as DNA: TGTGCCAGCAGCGATGGACTAGCGGGACACCAAGAGACCCAGTACTTC. Supplemented by reference TRBV11-3 and TRBJ2-5, the full variable domain reads EAGVVQSPRYKIIEKKQPVAFWCNPISGHNTLYWYLQNLGQGPELLIRYENEEAVDDSQLPKDRFSAERLKGVDSTLKIQPAELGDSAVYLCASSDGLAGHQETQYFGPGTRLLVL.

The chain couples TRBV7-3 to TRBJ2-6, with D unresolved. Deletions cut 5 bases from V and 0 bases from J, with 8 bases between. CDR3 size: 15 residues. Germline CDR1 and CDR2: SGHTA and FQGTGA. CDR3 amino acids: CASSPPHSGANVLTF. The CDR3 bases are TGTGCCAGCAGCCCCCCCCACTCTGGGGCCAACGTCCTGACTTTC.

Note on this clone: Its ends do not fully match the called genes, so a read error is possible. This chain joins TRBV6-6 and TRBJ2-5, with D tentatively TRBD1 (5 bases). CDR1 is MNHNY, CDR2 SVGAGI, per germline (reference sequence). This CDR3 spans 13 amino acids. The CDR3 nucleotides are TGTGCCAGCAACGACAGTCACCAAAAGACCCAGTACTTC. Protein sequence: CASNDSHQKTQYF.

This clone was seen once. The rearrangement uses TRBV10-3 and TRBJ1-2; TRBD1 might be the D (5 bases). The CDR3 consists of 14 residues. Germline V gene sequence: CDR1 ENHRY, CDR2 SYGVKD. Trimming pared 5 bases from V and 1 base from J, leaving 11 bases between. The CDR3 sequence is CAISPGHNNYGYTF. For the CDR3, the DNA is TGTGCCATCAGTCCGGGGCACAATAACTATGGCTACACCTTC.

The chain employs TRBV28 and TRBJ1-2; 7 bases map to TRBD1. After removal of 4 bases from V and 8 bases from J, the junction contained 7 bases not matched to a gene. Germline CDR1 and CDR2: MDHEN and SYDVKM. CDR3 length equals 13 residues. In nucleotides, the CDR3 is TGTGCCAGCAGTTCCTTTACAGGGGCCGGCTACACCTTC. This gives the protein CASSSFTGAGYTF.

The table lists this clone with a few counts. The chain links TRBV6-6 to TRBJ1-1; possible D gene TRBD1, 6 bases. The CDR3 loop spans 13 amino acids. Per the germline V gene, CDR1 is MNHNY and CDR2 is SVGAGI (reference sequence). V was trimmed by 4 bases and J by 3 bases, leaving 9 bases between them. The CDR3, as DNA: TGTGCCAGCAGTTCAAGGGGGGACACTGAAGCTTTCTTT. It specifies CASSSRGDTEAFF.

Here the CDR3 DNA reads TGTGCCAGCAGTTGGCCGGGACAGGGGGCCCACGAGCAGTACTTC. Its translation: CASSWPGQGAHEQYF. The chain is built from TRBV27 and TRBJ2-7; 12 nucleotides match TRBD1. V dropped 4 bases and J dropped 5; count of bases not matched to a gene: 6. This CDR3 is 15 amino acids long. Germline loops: CDR1 MNHEY, CDR2 SMNVEV (reference sequence).